This record looks at one T cell receptor (beta chain) sequence and its context. The data belong to a study of blood T cell repertoires in COVID-19. Looking at the study overall: The analysed material was cDNA or gDNA that came from T cells, B-cell-depleted T cells, or PBMCs.

The CDR3 covers 15 residues. The V and J ends lost 7 bases and 7 bases, in that order; junction bases with no gene match: 11. Germline V gene sequence: CDR1 LNHDA, CDR2 SQIVND (reference sequence). In the authors' methods: From reference gene primer amplification, estimates of nucleated cell counts were derived. This table comes from immunoSEQ multiplex PCR, and its TCRdb copy is limited to in-frame clones, with some not included. That table supplies the V and J calls and clone size; D and trimming were determined from the DNA. The data hold approximately 130,000 clones, with approximately 80% observed a single time.

The chain carries TRBV19 and TRBJ2-2; 8 bases agree with TRBD1. The sequence derives from a woman aged 55-75 years with active or convalescent COVID-19. Input material: peripheral blood. The CDR3: CASTPSRGLGGELFF. Written as DNA, the CDR3 is TGTGCCAGTACCCCGAGCAGGGGGCTGGGCGGGGAGCTGTTTTTT.